Following are 12 T cell receptor beta chains from one sample sequenced in a study of patients and donors after allogeneic stem cell transplantation. TCRdb independently ran MiXCR on the RT-PCR reads; one entry per CDR3 protein. The repertoire has 900,000 to 1,000,000 distinct CDR3 sequences, about 20% of them found once; the top ten carry 6%. What was sequenced was blood, either unsorted or a sorted T cell fraction (not recorded which). All receptors derive from a human donor who was either an allogeneic HSCT recipient or a stem cell or donor lymphocyte infusion donor (not recorded which). It is not recorded whose cells these are; they may come from a transplant donor.

This clonotype was detected a few times. The genes are TRBV30 and TRBJ1-1, with D possibly being TRBD1 (6 bases). There are 13 residues in the CDR3. Trimming removed 4 bases at V and 5 bases at J, with 14 bases between. Per germline, CDR1 GTSNPN and CDR2 SVGIG (reference sequence). The CDR3 coding sequence is TGTGCCTGGACTCCAAGGGGGGAAACTGAAGCTTTCTTT. It encodes CAWTPRGETEAFF. The entire variable domain, with the rest obtained from reference TRBV30 and TRBJ1-1, is as follows: SQTIHQWPATLVQPVGSPLSLECTVEGTSNPNLYWYRQAAGRGLQLLFYSVGIGQISSEVPQNLSASRPQDRQFILSSKKLLLSDSGFYLCAWTPRGETEAFFGQGTRLTVV.

Note on this clonotype: Germline is not matched at one junction end, which may reflect a read error. The chain has TRBV27 and TRBJ2-1; tentatively, D is TRBD2 (5 bases). The germline V gene encodes CDR1 MNHEY and CDR2 SMNVEV (reference sequence). CDR3 length: 15 residues. This chain's CDR3 is CASIATAGVYNEQLF. CDR3 nucleotides: TGTGCCAGCATCGCCACCGCCGGGGTTTACAATGAGCAGTTATTC.

This clonotype was found a few times. The chain carries TRBV20-1 and TRBJ1-4; unclear D gene. Germline values: CDR1 DFQATT, CDR2 SNEGSKA (reference sequence). Trimming stripped 1 base from V and 4 bases from J, with 13 bases between. This CDR3 contains 15 residues. As DNA, the CDR3 is TGCAGTGCTAGAGCTCTTGGCAAGGGTAATGAAAAACTGTTTTTT. It codes for CSARALGKGNEKLFF.

This clonotype was detected once. The rearrangement joins TRBV11-2 to TRBJ2-2; TRBD2 aligns across 13 bases. The V gene's germline CDR1 is SGHAT and CDR2 FQNNGV. V was clipped by 5 bases and J by 8 bases; unmatched bases: 5. The CDR3 spans 15 residues. The CDR3 is CASSPGLAGEGELFF. CDR3 DNA sequence: TGTGCCAGCAGCCCAGGACTAGCGGGAGAAGGGGAGCTGTTTTTT.

The chain employs TRBV4-1 and TRBJ1-5; D is unclear. In germline, CDR1 is MGHRA, CDR2 YSYEKL. The CDR3 extends over 14 amino acids. Trimming took off 2 bases at V and 3 bases at J, with 8 bases between the two ends. CDR3 in DNA: TGCGCCAGCAGCCAAAACCTCCTCAATCAGCCCCAGCATTTT. Its protein product is CASSQNLLNQPQHF.

The V and J genes are TRBV20-1 and TRBJ1-1, with D hard to call. The V gene's germline CDR1 is DFQATT and CDR2 SNEGSKA (reference sequence). The V end was cut by 1 base, the J end by 6 bases, with 6 bases between. The CDR3 has 11 amino acids. The CDR3: CSARGRAEAFF. The CDR3 DNA is TGCAGTGCTAGAGGTCGGGCTGAAGCTTTCTTT.

The table lists this clonotype with a few counts. V usage is TRBV6-1 and J usage is TRBJ1-3; D is perhaps TRBD1 (5 bases). From germline, CDR1 is MNHNS and CDR2 SASEGT. The CDR3 loop spans 13 amino acids. V was shortened by 3 bases and J by 7 bases, with 10 bases between the two germline ends. CDR3 region: CASSDSRGNTIYF. DNA of the CDR3: TGTGCCAGCAGTGACTCCCGGGGGAACACCATATATTTT.

This clonotype was picked up many times. The chain uses TRBV29-1 and TRBJ2-7; 13 nucleotides match TRBD2. This CDR3 is built from 13 residues. Germline-derived CDR1 and CDR2 are SQVTM and ANQGSEA. The V gene end was trimmed by 4 bases and the J gene end by 4 bases; junction bases not matched to a gene: 1. CDR3 coding DNA: TGCAGCGTTGGGGGACTAGCGGGATACGAGCAGTACTTC. This gives the protein CSVGGLAGYEQYF.

The CDR3 reads CASSQVLPTNYGYTF. The CDR3 nucleotides read TGTGCCAGCAGCCAAGTACTACCCACGAACTATGGCTACACCTTC. The gene calls are TRBV4-2 and TRBJ1-2; no clear D gene. The CDR3 length is 15 residues. Deletions cut 1 base from V and 2 bases from J, with 11 bases between. Germline V gives CDR1 LGHNA, CDR2 YNFKEQ.

This clonotype showed up just a few times. The V gene is TRBV20-1, the J gene TRBJ2-1, with D maybe TRBD2 (6 bases). CDR3 length: 15 amino acids. Trimming shortened V by 6 bases and J by 5 bases, and 20 bases separated the two germline ends. Germline V CDR1 and CDR2: DFQATT, SNEGSKA (reference sequence). The CDR3, as DNA: TGCAGTGCCCTTATGAGCGGGCGAAGCAACAATGAGCAGTTCTTC. Translated: CSALMSGRSNNEQFF.

A few counts support this clonotype. The chain couples TRBV27 to TRBJ1-5, with 7 positions matching TRBD1. Trimming at V came to 3 bases and at J to 3 bases, leaving 5 bases not matched to a gene. Germline V gene lookup returns CDR1 MNHEY and CDR2 SMNVEV (reference sequence). The CDR3 consists of 15 residues. The CDR3 spells CASSFQGDLNQPQHF. The CDR3 nucleotides read TGTGCCAGCAGTTTCCAGGGGGACCTCAATCAGCCCCAGCATTTT.

This clonotype was counted between two and nine times. This chain uses TRBV3-1 with TRBJ1-1, with D possibly TRBD1 on 5 matching bases. Germline loops: CDR1 LGHDT, CDR2 YNNKEL (reference sequence). The CDR3 spans 17 residues. V was cut by 3 bases and J by 1 base, with 18 bases left in between. CDR3: CASSQRTPVPGNTEAFF. DNA of the CDR3: TGTGCCAGCAGCCAGAGGACACCCGTTCCGGGGAACACTGAAGCTTTCTTT. The full variable domain, in which reference TRBV3-1 and TRBJ1-1 provide the parts outside the CDR3, is DTAVSQTPKYLVTQMGNDKSIKCEQNLGHDTMYWYKQDSKKFLKIMFSYNNKELIINETVPNRFSPKSPDKAHLNLHINSLELGDSAVYFCASSQRTPVPGNTEAFFGQGTRLTVV.